This passage covers 10 T cell receptor beta chains from one sample sequenced in a study of CD8+CD57+ T cells in acquired aplastic anemia. Researchers used genomic DNA as the template to profile TCR beta VDJ and CDR3. TCRdb re-derived calls from the reads in MiXCR, one entry per CDR3 protein. The data show under 350,000 distinct CDR3 sequences, 45% to 65% seen once. Sequences were obtained from sorted CD4+, CD8+, or CD8+CD57+ T cells (not recorded which) from PBMCs. The origin of the receptors is a human donor with severe aplastic anemia or a healthy control (not recorded which).

CDR3 sequence (DNA): TGTGCCAGCAGCTTACTTGAGACAGATACGCAGTATTTT. As protein: CASSLLETDTQYF. The chain carries TRBV7-9 and TRBJ2-3; D unresolved. CDR1 and CDR2 (germline): SEHNR, FQNEAQ (reference sequence). The ends were cut back, 2 bases at V and 3 bases at J, with 6 bases in the middle. The CDR3 spans 13 residues.

This clonotype is a singleton in its sample. The rearrangement uses TRBV20-1 and TRBJ2-1; tentatively, D is TRBD1 (6 bases). Germline CDR1 reads DFQATT; CDR2 reads SNEGSKA (reference sequence). V dropped 6 bases and J dropped 4 bases, with 10 bases sitting between them. The CDR3 extends over 12 amino acids. For the CDR3, the DNA is TGCAGTGCAGCAGGGGAGTACAATGAGCAGTTCTTC. It translates to CSAAGEYNEQFF.

The rearrangement links TRBV24-1 to TRBJ2-3; the D gene could be TRBD1 or TRBD2 (6 bases each). This CDR3 contains 18 residues. CDR1 is KGHDR and CDR2 is SFDVKD in the germline V gene. The V and J ends lost 2 bases and 10 bases respectively, with 27 bases between them. The CDR3 nucleotides read TGTGCCACCAGTGATTCTCTGGGGGGCCCTAACCTTCTAGGCGCGCAGTATTTT. Residues: CATSDSLGGPNLLGAQYF.

This clonotype was seen a single time. This chain joins TRBV7-3 and TRBJ2-2, with 9 bases that match TRBD2. V dropped 5 bases and J dropped 6; count of bases not matched to a gene: 1. CDR3 length: 13 residues. The germline V gene encodes CDR1 SGHTA and CDR2 FQGTGA. The CDR3, as DNA: TGTGCCAGCAGCCGCGGGGGGGCCGGGGAGCTGTTTTTT. This encodes CASSRGGAGELFF.

There are many counts of this clonotype. The genes are TRBV28 and TRBJ2-7; D not resolved. Germline CDR1 reads MDHEN; CDR2 reads SYDVKM. CDR3 length: 12 amino acids. Deletions cut 7 bases from V and 1 base from J, with 8 bases between. The CDR3 DNA reads TGTGCCAGCACTTCAGTTTCCTACGAGCAGTACTTC. This gives the protein CASTSVSYEQYF. Drawing the rest from reference TRBV28 and TRBJ2-7, the complete variable domain is DVKVTQSSRYLVKRTGEKVFLECVQDMDHENMFWYRQDPGLGLRLIYFSYDVKMKEKGDIPEGYSVSREKKERFSLILESASTNQTSMYLCASTSVSYEQYFGPGTRLTVT.

About this clonotype itself: The conserved phenylalanine or tryptophan is not found at the CDR3 terminus, so this likely reflects a read error. This chain connects TRBV30 to TRBJ2-1; a possible D gene is TRBD2 (7 bases). The ends were cut back, 3 bases at V and 8 bases at J, with 17 bases in the middle. This CDR3 has 14 residues. Germline CDR1 reads GTSNPN; CDR2 reads SVGIG (reference sequence). CDR3 nucleotides: TGTGCCTGGAGGGATGGCGGGGGCTTTTATGAGCAGTTCTCC. This gives the protein CAWRDGGGFYEQFS.

This clonotype was observed many times. V and J are TRBV6-5 and TRBJ1-3; D is uncertain. This CDR3 is 16 amino acids long. CDR1 MNHEY and CDR2 SVGAGI come from the germline V gene. The V and J ends lost 5 bases and 0 bases respectively, with 14 bases between them. This chain's CDR3 is CASSPGRRISGNTIYF. The CDR3 DNA is TGTGCCAGCAGTCCTGGACGGCGAATCTCTGGAAACACCATATATTTT.

The V call is TRBV29-1, the J call TRBJ1-2; D remains unclear. Per the germline V gene, CDR1 is SQVTM and CDR2 is ANQGSEA. Trimming pared 4 bases from V and 3 bases from J, leaving 12 bases between. This CDR3 is built from 13 residues. The CDR3 loop reads CSVAGGDDYGYTF. The CDR3, as DNA: TGCAGCGTTGCAGGAGGAGATGACTATGGCTACACCTTC.

The chain employs TRBV10-1 and TRBJ2-3, with TRBD1 as a possible D gene (6 bases). V gave up 6 bases and J gave up 0 bases, with 10 bases separating them. The germline gives CDR1 WNHNN, CDR2 SYGVQD (reference sequence). There are 14 residues in the CDR3. CDR3 nucleotides: TGCGCCAGCAGAGGGACACTTAGCACAGATACGCAGTATTTT. Protein: CASRGTLSTDTQYF.

This clonotype was seen repeatedly, ten times or more. The chain has TRBV7-2 and TRBJ2-1; no firm D call. CDR1 is SGHTA and CDR2 is FQGNSA in the germline V gene. CDR3 length equals 12 residues. Trimming pared 1 base from V and 6 bases from J, leaving 4 bases between. CDR3 protein: CASSLVGNEQFF. In DNA, the CDR3 is TGTGCCAGCAGCTTAGTGGGCAATGAGCAGTTCTTC.